Listed here is a single TCR beta chain. Its cognate antigen is unknown. V was cut by 6 bases and J by 7 bases, with 15 bases left in between. Germline values: CDR1 MNHEY, CDR2 SVGAGI. The CDR3 loop spans 13 amino acids. This record comes from a study of CD4 T cells in relation to SARS-CoV-2 and coronaviruses. Study in general: PBMCs were cultured with antigen for roughly 9 days before TCR beta sequencing.

CD4+ T cells from unexposed donors were obtained before the COVID-19 pandemic (2011-2018). CD4+ T cells were isolated from the cells after less than 13 days of culture. Only in-frame clones appear in the TCRdb table, and some are missing; sequencing was by immunoSEQ multiplex PCR. This sample yields under 15,000 clones, of which roughly 71% are seen a single time; approximately 8% belongs to the top ten. The chain couples TRBV6-5 to TRBJ1-2; a possible D gene is TRBD1 (5 bases). This TCR was recovered from a human donor in good health. The sequenced sample consisted of CD4+ T cells from PBMCs, cultured in vitro. CDR3 DNA: TGTGCCAGCAGCCCCGGGACCAGGTCTGGCTACACCTTC. Protein product: CASSPGTRSGYTF.